Listed here are 9 T cell receptor beta chains from one sample, sequenced in a study of blood T cell repertoires in COVID-19. Sequencing was performed with immunoSEQ multiplex PCR; in TCRdb, only in-frame clones are kept and a portion is missing. This sample yields 300,000 to 350,000 clones, of which roughly 88% are seen a single time; roughly 2.3% belongs to the top ten. Material for sequencing was PBMCs or T cells enriched from blood (not recorded which). These receptors came from a man under 40 who had recovered from COVID-19.

CDR3 in amino acids: CASSPTGGVSEKLFF. CDR3 nucleotides: TGTGCCAGCAGCCCCACAGGGGGCGTGAGTGAAAAACTGTTTTTT. The chain recombines TRBV3-1 (or the pseudogene TRBV3-2) with TRBJ1-4; 9 nucleotides line up with TRBD1. J gave up 7 bases and V 4 bases, and 7 bases lay outside the gene matches. The length of the CDR3 is 15 residues. CDR1 LGHDT and CDR2 YNNKEL come from the germline V gene (reference sequence).

This clone was observed once. The chain is built from TRBV10-3 and TRBJ2-5, with 9 bases lining up with TRBD2. CDR1 is ENHRY and CDR2 is SYGVKD in the germline V gene. Trimming cost V 4 bases and J 0 bases; bases outside gene matches: 15. The CDR3 is 19 amino acids. The CDR3 region is CAISAYPGEASGDQETQYF. The CDR3 bases are TGTGCCATCAGTGCCTATCCCGGGGAGGCTAGCGGGGACCAAGAGACCCAGTACTTC.

The chain recombines TRBV6-2 or TRBV6-3 with TRBJ2-5, with TRBD2 matching 11 bases. CDR3 length: 15 residues. The V gene end was trimmed by 5 bases and the J gene end by 5 bases; junction bases not matched to a gene: 7. The V gene's germline CDR1 is MNHEY and CDR2 SVGEGT. DNA for the CDR3: TGTGCCAGCAGTACCTACCGGACTAGCGGGGAGACCCAGTACTTC. Translated, it gives CASSTYRTSGETQYF.

This clone was seen more than once but under ten times. V is TRBV5-1 and J is TRBJ1-2; TRBD1 might be the D (6 bases). Trimming removed 4 bases from V and 8 bases from J, with 15 bases in between. The CDR3 runs 13 residues. Germline CDR1 reads SGHRS; CDR2 reads YFSETQ. The CDR3 loop reads CASSLDRFAGYTF. DNA for the CDR3: TGCGCCAGCAGCCTGGACAGATTTGCGGGCTACACCTTC.

The chain joins TRBV10-3 to TRBJ2-3; no clear D gene. V was shortened by 8 bases and J by 0 bases, with 9 bases between the two germline ends. The CDR3 sequence is 13 residues long. Germline V gives CDR1 ENHRY, CDR2 SYGVKD. The CDR3: CAISSQSTDTQYF. The CDR3, as DNA: TGTGCCATCTCCTCCCAGAGCACAGATACGCAGTATTTT.

This sequence joins TRBV5-1 and TRBJ1-1, with 7 nucleotides matching TRBD1. Per the germline V gene, CDR1 is SGHRS and CDR2 is YFSETQ. After removal of 2 bases from V and 1 base from J, the junction contained 11 bases not matched to a gene. This CDR3 is 17 amino acids long. The CDR3 protein is CASSFLGDNRGNTEAFF. CDR3 DNA sequence: TGCGCCAGCAGCTTTCTGGGGGACAACAGGGGGAACACTGAAGCTTTCTTT. Variable domain in full (rest from reference TRBV5-1 and TRBJ1-1): KAGVTQTPRYLIKTRGQQVTLSCSPISGHRSVSWYQQTPGQGLQFLFEYFSETQRNKGNFPGRFSGRQFSNSRSEMNVSTLELGDSALYLCASSFLGDNRGNTEAFFGQGTRLTVV.

The chain joins TRBV4-3 to TRBJ1-4; D is undetermined. V was clipped by 0 bases and J by 6 bases, with 14 bases between them. Germline CDR1 LGHNA, CDR2 YSLEER. The CDR3 covers 16 residues. CDR3 region: CASSQDGGKSDEKLFF. DNA for the CDR3: TGCGCCAGCAGCCAAGATGGAGGGAAGAGCGATGAAAAACTGTTTTTT.

V and J are TRBV18 and TRBJ2-7; D gene ambiguous. Trimming shortened V by 4 bases and J by 2 bases, and 9 bases separated the two germline ends. The germline CDR1 and CDR2 sequences are KGHSH and LQKENI. The CDR3 length is 13 residues. CDR3 in DNA: TGTGCCAGCTCACATTGGGCCACCTACGAGCAGTACTTC. This gives the protein CASSHWATYEQYF.

The V gene is TRBV30, the J gene TRBJ2-2; a possible D gene is TRBD2 (5 bases). This CDR3 is built from 13 residues. Germline V gene data show CDR1 as GTSNPN and CDR2 as SVGIG (reference sequence). Trimming removed 0 bases from V and 8 bases from J, with 10 bases in between. This CDR3 is CAWSVSSTGELFF. Here the CDR3 DNA reads TGTGCCTGGAGTGTATCTAGCACAGGGGAGCTGTTTTTT.